A selection of T cell receptor beta chains follows, all from one sample in a study of blood T cell repertoires in COVID-19. Data came from immunoSEQ multiplex PCR; TCRdb stores just in-frame clones and leaves some out. The table shows about 100,000 clones, with 65% to 85% occurring only once. Sequenced material: peripheral blood. The origin of the receptors is a man in his 70s with active or convalescent COVID-19. CDR3s include the opening cysteine and the closing phenylalanine or tryptophan. A D gene is named only where the DNA matches it firmly. Clone sizes are given selectively: once, few, many, or a class where the clone is expanded.

CDR3 protein: CASSPRTGIPPFYNEQFF; CDR3 DNA: TGTGCCAGCAGCCCGAGGACAGGTATCCCCCCTTTTTACAATGAGCAGTTCTTC; J gene: TRBJ2-1; clone size: NA; V gene: TRBV11-2; D gene: TRBD1
CDR3 protein: CASSQLTGQPYNSPLHF; CDR3 DNA: TGTGCCAGCAGCCAACTAACTGGACAGCCGTATAATTCACCCCTCCACTTT; J gene: TRBJ1-6; clone size: NA; V gene: TRBV7-2; D gene: NA
CDR3 protein: CASSPTLSPNTEAFF; CDR3 DNA: TGTGCCAGCAGCCCGACTTTGAGCCCGAACACTGAAGCTTTCTTT; J gene: TRBJ1-1; clone size: NA; V gene: TRBV5-4; D gene: NA
CDR3 protein: CASTERVAGELFF; CDR3 DNA: TGTGCCAGCACCGAAAGAGTTGCCGGGGAGCTGTTTTTT; J gene: TRBJ2-2; clone size: NA; V gene: TRBV3-1/TRBV3-2; D gene: NA
CDR3 protein: CASLPGQGGHTEAFF; CDR3 DNA: TGTGCCAGCCTTCCGGGACAGGGGGGTCACACTGAAGCTTTCTTT; J gene: TRBJ1-1; clone size: NA; V gene: TRBV13; D gene: TRBD1
CDR3 protein: CASSPLETSYNEQFF; CDR3 DNA: TGTGCCAGCTCACCTCTAGAGACCAGCTACAATGAGCAGTTCTTC; J gene: TRBJ2-1; clone size: NA; V gene: TRBV18; D gene: NA
CDR3 protein: CASSLVTGSLVYGQYF; CDR3 DNA: TGCGCCAGCAGCTTGGTTACGGGTTCCCTTGTTTATGGGCAGTACTTC; J gene: TRBJ2-7; clone size: NA; V gene: TRBV5-1; D gene: NA
CDR3 protein: CASSPLTAGGPRTDTQYF; CDR3 DNA: TGTGCCAGCTCACCACTTACAGCGGGGGGGCCAAGAACAGATACGCAGTATTTT; J gene: TRBJ2-3; clone size: once; V gene: TRBV18; D gene: TRBD2
CDR3 protein: CASRVRAGGTEAFF; CDR3 DNA: TGTGCCAGCAGGGTACGCGCAGGGGGCACTGAAGCTTTCTTT; J gene: TRBJ1-1; clone size: NA; V gene: TRBV2; D gene: TRBD1
CDR3 protein: CASSIDTGSMGGYTF; CDR3 DNA: TGTGCCAGTAGTATAGACACAGGGAGTATGGGTGGCTACACCTTC; J gene: TRBJ1-2; clone size: NA; V gene: TRBV19; D gene: NA
CDR3 protein: CASIKGGAGYGYTF; CDR3 DNA: TGTGCCAGCATTAAAGGGGGCGCCGGCTATGGCTACACCTTC; J gene: TRBJ1-2; clone size: few; V gene: TRBV28; D gene: TRBD1
CDR3 protein: CASSPETEPNYGYTF; CDR3 DNA: TGTGCCAGCAGCCCCGAGACGGAGCCTAACTATGGCTACACCTTC; J gene: TRBJ1-2; clone size: few; V gene: TRBV9; D gene: NA
CDR3 protein: CASSAQGWLPSSYNEQFF; CDR3 DNA: TGTGCCAGCAGCGCCCAGGGTTGGCTGCCCAGCTCCTACAATGAGCAGTTCTTC; J gene: TRBJ2-1; clone size: once; V gene: TRBV5-4; D gene: NA
CDR3 protein: CASSSLEIAAHNEQFF; CDR3 DNA: TGTGCCAGCAGCTCACTGGAAATAGCGGCCCACAATGAGCAGTTCTTC; J gene: TRBJ2-1; clone size: NA; V gene: TRBV11-2; D gene: NA
CDR3 protein: CASSPPLGQGGYNEQFF; CDR3 DNA: TGTGCCAGCAGTCCTCCGTTGGGGCAGGGAGGATACAATGAGCAGTTCTTC; J gene: TRBJ2-1; clone size: NA; V gene: TRBV11-3; D gene: NA
CDR3 protein: CASSPIAGGGTDTQYF; CDR3 DNA: TGTGCCAGCTCACCCATAGCGGGGGGAGGCACAGATACGCAGTATTTT; J gene: TRBJ2-3; clone size: NA; V gene: TRBV18; D gene: TRBD2
CDR3 protein: CASTEGAANTEAFF; CDR3 DNA: TGTGCCAGCACCGAAGGGGCGGCGAACACTGAAGCTTTCTTT; J gene: TRBJ1-1; clone size: NA; V gene: TRBV6-5; D gene: NA
CDR3 protein: CASRLIEEFYSNQPQHF; CDR3 DNA: TGTGCAAGTCGCTTAATCGAAGAGTTCTATAGCAATCAGCCCCAGCATTTT; J gene: TRBJ1-5; clone size: NA; V gene: TRBV12-2; D gene: NA
CDR3 protein: CASSLRGQGLFNYGYTF; CDR3 DNA: TGTGCCAGCAGCTTGCGGGGACAGGGTCTATTTAACTATGGCTACACCTTC; J gene: TRBJ1-2; clone size: NA; V gene: TRBV5-6; D gene: TRBD1
CDR3 protein: CASSLSGLQETQYF; CDR3 DNA: TGTGCCAGCAGCCTATCAGGTCTACAAGAGACCCAGTACTTC; J gene: TRBJ2-5; clone size: NA; V gene: TRBV3-1/TRBV3-2; D gene: NA
CDR3 protein: CSVVFSGTSTDTQYF; CDR3 DNA: TGCAGCGTTGTCTTTAGCGGTACTAGCACAGATACGCAGTATTTT; J gene: TRBJ2-3; clone size: NA; V gene: TRBV29-1; D gene: NA
CDR3 protein: CASSSRPLSSYNEQFF; CDR3 DNA: TGTGCCAGCAGCTCTCGCCCTTTGAGCTCCTACAATGAGCAGTTCTTC; J gene: TRBJ2-1; clone size: NA; V gene: TRBV7-9; D gene: NA
CDR3 protein: CASSLGGRFIYEQYF; CDR3 DNA: TGTGCCAGCAGCTTAGGGGGGAGGTTTATCTACGAGCAGTACTTC; J gene: TRBJ2-7; clone size: once; V gene: TRBV7-9; D gene: NA
CDR3 protein: CAISVGSEAFF; CDR3 DNA: TGTGCCATCAGTGTCGGGTCTGAAGCTTTCTTT; J gene: TRBJ1-1; clone size: NA; V gene: TRBV10-3; D gene: NA
CDR3 protein: CASSLDFGGGGTQYF; CDR3 DNA: TGTGCCAGCAGCTTAGATTTCGGTGGGGGAGGTACGCAGTATTTT; J gene: TRBJ2-3; clone size: NA; V gene: TRBV7-2; D gene: NA
CDR3 protein: CASSLTGTNEKLFF; CDR3 DNA: TGTGCCAGCAGCTTGACAGGGACTAATGAAAAACTGTTTTTT; J gene: TRBJ1-4; clone size: NA; V gene: TRBV7-9; D gene: TRBD1
CDR3 protein: CASSIRLAGGAETQYF; CDR3 DNA: TGTGCCAGCAGCATTCGACTAGCGGGGGGGGCAGAGACCCAGTACTTC; J gene: TRBJ2-5; clone size: NA; V gene: TRBV7-9; D gene: TRBD2
CDR3 protein: CATRGGGEAFF; CDR3 DNA: TGTGCCACCCGCGGGGGGGGCGAAGCTTTCTTT; J gene: TRBJ1-1; clone size: NA; V gene: TRBV18; D gene: NA
CDR3 protein: CASSLTTGELFF; CDR3 DNA: TGTGCCAGCAGCCTAACTACCGGGGAGCTGTTTTTT; J gene: TRBJ2-2; clone size: NA; V gene: TRBV6-5; D gene: NA
CDR3 protein: CASADSSAETQYF; CDR3 DNA: TGTGCCAGCGCGGATAGTTCGGCGGAGACCCAGTACTTC; J gene: TRBJ2-5; clone size: NA; V gene: TRBV6-5; D gene: NA
CDR3 protein: CASSGAAGYTF; CDR3 DNA: TGTGCCAGCAGCGGGGCCGCTGGCTACACCTTC; J gene: TRBJ1-2; clone size: NA; V gene: TRBV5-6; D gene: NA
CDR3 protein: CASSLGRGRDTGELFF; CDR3 DNA: TGTGCCAGCAGCTTAGGGAGGGGCCGGGACACCGGGGAGCTGTTTTTT; J gene: TRBJ2-2; clone size: NA; V gene: TRBV11-3; D gene: NA
CDR3 protein: CASSLFLAGGQDTQYF; CDR3 DNA: TGTGCCAGCAGCTTATTCCTAGCGGGGGGGCAGGATACGCAGTATTTT; J gene: TRBJ2-3; clone size: NA; V gene: TRBV7-2; D gene: TRBD2
CDR3 protein: CASSIGGADNEQFF; CDR3 DNA: TGTGCCAGCAGTATCGGGGGGGCCGACAATGAGCAGTTCTTC; J gene: TRBJ2-1; clone size: NA; V gene: TRBV6-2/TRBV6-3; D gene: TRBD2
CDR3 protein: CASSGGQGANSPLHF; CDR3 DNA: TGTGCCAGCAGTGGGGGACAGGGGGCAAATTCACCCCTCCACTTT; J gene: TRBJ1-6; clone size: few; V gene: TRBV2; D gene: TRBD1
CDR3 protein: CASSLTGQSNTEAFF; CDR3 DNA: TGTGCCAGCAGCTTAACGGGACAATCGAACACTGAAGCTTTCTTT; J gene: TRBJ1-1; clone size: NA; V gene: TRBV7-3; D gene: NA
CDR3 protein: CASSYSNGNTEAFF; CDR3 DNA: TGTGCCAGCAGTTACTCGAACGGGAACACTGAAGCTTTCTTT; J gene: TRBJ1-1; clone size: NA; V gene: TRBV6-5; D gene: NA
CDR3 protein: CASSKRTGRLNEQFF; CDR3 DNA: TGTGCCAGCAGTAAAAGGACAGGTCGCCTCAATGAGCAGTTCTTC; J gene: TRBJ2-1; clone size: few; V gene: TRBV2; D gene: TRBD1
CDR3 protein: CSAHPGGAEEQFF; CDR3 DNA: TGCAGCGCCCACCCGGGGGGGGCTGAGGAGCAGTTCTTC; J gene: TRBJ2-1; clone size: NA; V gene: TRBV29-1; D gene: TRBD2
CDR3 protein: CASSEGPTYEQYF; CDR3 DNA: TGTGCCAGCAGTGAGGGGCCTACATACGAGCAGTACTTC; J gene: TRBJ2-7; clone size: few; V gene: TRBV6-1; D gene: NA
CDR3 protein: CASRRGQAVNTEAFF; CDR3 DNA: TGCGCCAGCAGGAGGGGACAGGCCGTAAACACTGAAGCTTTCTTT; J gene: TRBJ1-1; clone size: NA; V gene: TRBV5-1; D gene: TRBD1
CDR3 protein: CASSSGTGGTDTQYF; CDR3 DNA: TGTGCCAGCAGTTCCGGGACAGGGGGCACAGATACGCAGTATTTT; J gene: TRBJ2-3; clone size: NA; V gene: TRBV28; D gene: TRBD1
CDR3 protein: CASSLGRGRGYEQYF; CDR3 DNA: TGTGCCAGCAGTTTGGGGAGGGGACGGGGGTACGAGCAGTACTTC; J gene: TRBJ2-7; clone size: NA; V gene: TRBV28; D gene: TRBD2
CDR3 protein: CASIRLAGGTDTQYF; CDR3 DNA: TGTGCCAGCATCCGACTAGCGGGGGGCACAGATACGCAGTATTTT; J gene: TRBJ2-3; clone size: NA; V gene: TRBV7-9; D gene: TRBD2
CDR3 protein: CASRVHPNGGAFF; CDR3 DNA: TGTGCCAGCAGAGTACACCCCAACGGGGGAGCTTTCTTT; J gene: TRBJ1-1; clone size: NA; V gene: TRBV2; D gene: NA
CDR3 protein: CASSDWPQGCEQYF; CDR3 DNA: TGCGCCAGCAGTGATTGGCCCCAGGGGTGCGAGCAGTACTTC; J gene: TRBJ2-7; clone size: NA; V gene: TRBV10-1; D gene: NA
CDR3 protein: CASSPTGGSDTIYF; CDR3 DNA: TGTGCCAGCTCACCTACAGGGGGTTCGGACACCATATATTTT; J gene: TRBJ1-3; clone size: NA; V gene: TRBV18; D gene: TRBD1
CDR3 protein: CAPNGWGAGNTIYF; CDR3 DNA: TGTGCCCCCAATGGATGGGGAGCTGGAAACACCATATATTTT; J gene: TRBJ1-3; clone size: NA; V gene: TRBV15; D gene: NA
CDR3 protein: CASSVAGTVVLTEAFF; CDR3 DNA: TGCGCCAGCAGTGTAGCGGGGACAGTGGTTTTAACTGAAGCTTTCTTT; J gene: TRBJ1-1; clone size: NA; V gene: TRBV10-1; D gene: TRBD1
CDR3 protein: CASSQRTSGEGDTQYF; CDR3 DNA: TGTGCCAGCAGCCAACGGACTAGCGGGGAGGGAGATACGCAGTATTTT; J gene: TRBJ2-3; clone size: NA; V gene: TRBV3-1/TRBV3-2; D gene: TRBD2
CDR3 protein: CASSPGTYEQYF; CDR3 DNA: TGTGCCAGCTCCCCGGGGACCTACGAGCAGTACTTC; J gene: TRBJ2-7; clone size: NA; V gene: TRBV18; D gene: NA
CDR3 protein: CASSLTGDYGYTF; CDR3 DNA: TGTGCCAGCAGCCTTACAGGGGACTATGGCTACACCTTC; J gene: TRBJ1-2; clone size: NA; V gene: TRBV6-5; D gene: TRBD1
CDR3 protein: CASRFSGVESPLHF; CDR3 DNA: TGTGCAAGTCGCTTTTCGGGGGTAGAATCACCCCTCCACTTT; J gene: TRBJ1-6; clone size: once; V gene: TRBV12-2; D gene: NA
CDR3 protein: CASSIRRGNYGYTF; CDR3 DNA: TGTGCCAGCAGTATCCGGCGGGGTAACTATGGCTACACCTTC; J gene: TRBJ1-2; clone size: few; V gene: TRBV27; D gene: NA